The next 2 T cell receptor beta chains were all read from a single sample in a study of CD8 T cells in ankylosing spondylitis. Points from the study as a whole: Roughly 8 highly homologous variants formed a TCR beta motif that appeared characteristic of ankylosing spondylitis blood.

TCRdb re-derived calls from the 5' RACE reads in MiXCR, one entry per CDR3 protein. The data contain over 700,000 distinct CDR3 sequences, over 15% of them singletons. For these receptors, no antigen is known. The specimen was blood, either unsorted or a sorted T cell fraction (not recorded which). These TCRs come from a male donor with ankylosing spondylitis.

This clonotype was picked up a small number of times. The rearrangement uses TRBV12-3 or TRBV12-4 and TRBJ1-2, with D tentatively TRBD1 (5 bases). Trimming took off 1 base at V and 1 base at J, with 7 bases between the two ends. This CDR3 spans 14 amino acids. In DNA, the CDR3 is TGTGCCAGCAGTTTAGAGGGGTTTAACTATGGCTACACCTTC. It codes for CASSLEGFNYGYTF.

The table lists this clonotype with a few counts. V is TRBV12-3 or TRBV12-4 and J is TRBJ1-1; maybe TRBD1 (5 bases). The CDR3 covers 13 residues. The ends were cut back, 6 bases at V and 7 bases at J, with 15 bases in the middle. The CDR3 sequence: CASSPGTWDEAFF. DNA of the CDR3: TGTGCCAGCAGCCCGGGGACCTGGGATGAAGCTTTCTTT.